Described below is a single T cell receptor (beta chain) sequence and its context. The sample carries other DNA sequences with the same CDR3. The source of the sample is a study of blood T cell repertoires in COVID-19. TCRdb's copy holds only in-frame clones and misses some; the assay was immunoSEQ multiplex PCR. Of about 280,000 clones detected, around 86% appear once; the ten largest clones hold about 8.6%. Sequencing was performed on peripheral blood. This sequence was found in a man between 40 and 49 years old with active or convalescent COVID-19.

CDR3 sequence (DNA): TGTGCCAGCAGTCGGGACAGGTCCAACTATGGCTACACCTTC. This encodes CASSRDRSNYGYTF. The chain uses TRBV6-5 and TRBJ1-2; 8 nucleotides agree with TRBD1. Germline loops: CDR1 MNHEY, CDR2 SVGAGI. The CDR3 is 14 residues long. The J segment lost 2 bases and the V segment lost 5 bases, leaving 4 bases of the junction unmatched.